Listed below are T cell receptor beta chains from one sample, sequenced in a study of T cell responses to AZD1222 COVID-19 vaccine. Sequencing was performed with immunoSEQ multiplex PCR; in TCRdb, only in-frame clones are kept and a portion is missing. The data show roughly 97,000 clones, 80% to 90% seen once. The source material was peripheral blood, sampled on day 0 of AZD1222 vaccination. These receptors all come from an adult in good health. CDR3s leave out the opening cysteine and the closing phenylalanine or tryptophan.

V: TRBV14
CDR3: ASSQDYRTSGYNEQF

V: TRBV28
CDR3: ASSLTSGGRNEQF

V: TRBV6-2/TRBV6-3
CDR3: ASSYSTNTGELF

V: TRBV12-3/TRBV12-4
CDR3: ASSTGFGEQY

V: TRBV28
CDR3: ASSSDRGTAEAF

V: TRBV4-2
CDR3: ASSLTRDRTNYGYT

V: TRBV7-8
CDR3: ASLKTAAMATSGFGYT

V: TRBV28
CDR3: ASSWGQGISPLH

V: TRBV4-3
CDR3: ASSQVAGYHYGYT

V: TRBV7-2
CDR3: ASSLGPSSYEQY

V: TRBV11-2
CDR3: ASSYLTPNTGELF

V: TRBV7-2
CDR3: ASSFPTSGVSYEQY

V: TRBV19
CDR3: ASSPPGPTNYGYT

V: TRBV6-5
CDR3: ASSYDRGRYNEQF

V: TRBV9
CDR3: ASRAGNFSYNEQF

V: TRBV7-9
CDR3: ASSLEGNSPLH

V: TRBV5-4
CDR3: ASSLDELPTGQY

V: TRBV4-3
CDR3: ASSQDRANEQF